The rows below give T cell receptor beta chains drawn from one sample of a study of CD8+CD57+ T cells in acquired aplastic anemia. TCRdb reanalysed the reads using MiXCR and keeps one entry per CDR3 protein. The profile shows 100,000 to 150,000 distinct CDR3 sequences, 41% of them singletons. Sequenced material: sorted CD4+, CD8+, or CD8+CD57+ T cells (not recorded which) from PBMCs. These receptors all come from a human donor in good health, serving as a control. CDR3s include the opening cysteine and the closing phenylalanine or tryptophan. D genes are given only for firm matches. Some rows have no size entry. The others give once, few or many, or a class for an expanded clone.

CDR3nt,CDR3aa,abundance,v_gene,d_gene,j_gene
TGCGCCAGCAGCTTGGCCTCAGGGGACACCTACGAGCAGTACTTC,CASSLASGDTYEQYF,once,TRBV5-1,NA,TRBJ2-7
TGCAGTGCTAGAGTGCTAGAACTGTCCGGCTACACCTTC,CSARVLELSGYTF,many,TRBV20-1,NA,TRBJ1-2
TGCGCCAGCCAGATGGGGGGGCTTAGCAATCAGCCCCAGCATTTT,CASQMGGLSNQPQHF,NA,TRBV10-1,NA,TRBJ1-5
TGTGCCAGCAGTTACCCGGCTTACAGACCAAATGAGCAGTTCTTC,CASSYPAYRPNEQFF,few,TRBV6-2/TRBV6-3,NA,TRBJ2-1
TGCGCCAGCAGCCAAGGAGGGACAGGGCGTACTGAAGCTTTCTTT,CASSQGGTGRTEAFF,many,TRBV4-1,TRBD1,TRBJ1-1
TGCAGTGCACGTCCGGGACTAGCACGTGAGCAGTACTTC,CSARPGLAREQYF,NA,TRBV20-1,TRBD2,TRBJ2-7
TGTGCCAGCAGCCTAGTGACAGGGTTGGGCACTGAAGCTTTCTTT,CASSLVTGLGTEAFF,many,TRBV9,TRBD1,TRBJ1-1
TGCGCCAGCAGGGAAATGGGCGCGGACTATGGCTACACCTTC,CASREMGADYGYTF,NA,TRBV5-1,NA,TRBJ1-2
TGCGCCAGCTATGGGGACGGTGGATATGGCTACACCTTC,CASYGDGGYGYTF,many,TRBV10-2,NA,TRBJ1-2
TGCGCCAGCAGCCAAATTCTAGCGAGCCTAGGGGCCCAGTACTTC,CASSQILASLGAQYF,many,TRBV4-1,NA,TRBJ2-5
TGCAGCGTTGTGAGCGGGACCTACGAGCAGTACTTC,CSVVSGTYEQYF,NA,TRBV29-1,TRBD2,TRBJ2-7
TGTGCCAGCAGCTTAGCTAATAATTCACCCCTCCACTTT,CASSLANNSPLHF,NA,TRBV7-9,NA,TRBJ1-6
TGTGCCACCACAGGGAGGACCTACAATGAGCAGTTCTTC,CATTGRTYNEQFF,many,TRBV28,NA,TRBJ2-1
TGTGCCAGCAGCTTGGCCTGGGCCCCCGCCACTGAAGCTTTCTTT,CASSLAWAPATEAFF,many,TRBV5-5,NA,TRBJ1-1
TGTGCCAGCAGCCAAGGCGCAGGGGGCATTGCATCGGGGCAGTTCTTC,CASSQGAGGIASGQFF,few,TRBV3-1,TRBD1,TRBJ2-1
TGTGCCAGTAGTATGGGTTGGGGGATCCAAGAGACCCAGTACTTC,CASSMGWGIQETQYF,once,TRBV19,NA,TRBJ2-5
TGTGCCAGCAGCCATCTCGCCGCAGGGACCGGGGAGCTGTTTTTT,CASSHLAAGTGELFF,many,TRBV14,NA,TRBJ2-2
TGTGCCAGCAGCGCTCGGGACGGCTCCTACAATGAGCAGTTCTTC,CASSARDGSYNEQFF,NA,TRBV6-5,NA,TRBJ2-1
TGCAGCGTGGAAGGACACCAGGTCTACGAGCAGTACTTC,CSVEGHQVYEQYF,once,TRBV29-1,NA,TRBJ2-7
TGTGCCAGCAGCTTAAATTCAGGCAATCAGCCCCAGCATTTT,CASSLNSGNQPQHF,NA,TRBV7-9,NA,TRBJ1-5
TGTGCCAGCAGTTTTGGGTGGGGGCTGTTTTTT,CASSFGWGLFF,NA,TRBV12-3/TRBV12-4,NA,TRBJ2-2
TGTGCCAGCAGCTTCGACAGGCCTAACATTCAGTACTTC,CASSFDRPNIQYF,NA,TRBV7-7,NA,TRBJ2-4
TGTGCCACCAGTGATAGCGGGACAATTCATATGAACACTGAAGCTTTCTTT,CATSDSGTIHMNTEAFF,NA,TRBV24-1,NA,TRBJ1-1
TGTGCCAGCATTCGGGGGGCAGTGAACACTGAAGCTTTCTTT,CASIRGAVNTEAFF,NA,TRBV2,NA,TRBJ1-1
TGCAGTGCTAAAATCCCGGGACAACCGTACGAGCAGTACTTC,CSAKIPGQPYEQYF,many,TRBV20-1,NA,TRBJ2-7
TGTGCCAGCAGCTTAGAGGCAGGCTTCAGTTCACCCCTCCACTTT,CASSLEAGFSSPLHF,few,TRBV7-9,NA,TRBJ1-6
TGTGCCAGCAGTGAAAGGGTTGGCTCACCCCTCCACTTT,CASSERVGSPLHF,NA,TRBV2,NA,TRBJ1-6
TGCAGCGTTGATAGGGCAGGGGTCAGAGATACGCAGTATTTT,CSVDRAGVRDTQYF,NA,TRBV29-1,NA,TRBJ2-3
TGTGCCAGCAGCCAAGACGCAAGCGGGCACTCGCTGGATACGCAGTATTTT,CASSQDASGHSLDTQYF,many,TRBV3-1,NA,TRBJ2-3
TGTGCCAGCAGCTTGGACAGTTCTAATGAAAAACTGTTTTTT,CASSLDSSNEKLFF,NA,TRBV5-4,NA,TRBJ1-4
TGTGCCACCAGCAGAGATGGGGGGGGGAATGGCTACACCTTC,CATSRDGGGNGYTF,many,TRBV15,NA,TRBJ1-2
TGCAGCGTTGACGGGAACACTGAAGCTTTCTTT,CSVDGNTEAFF,NA,TRBV29-1,NA,TRBJ1-1
TGCAGCGTTCGTGGGGGACCGAATTCACCCCTCCACTTT,CSVRGGPNSPLHF,NA,TRBV29-1,NA,TRBJ1-6
TGCGCCAGCAGTGAGCCTTTGGGACAGTACAATCAGCCCCAGCATTTT,CASSEPLGQYNQPQHF,many,TRBV10-2,TRBD1,TRBJ1-5
TGTGCCATCAGTGACCAGGGCTATGGCTACACCTTC,CAISDQGYGYTF,NA,TRBV10-3,NA,TRBJ1-2
TGTGCCAGCAGCGGGAGGGGGAGAACCACTGAAGCTTTCTTT,CASSGRGRTTEAFF,many,TRBV7-9,NA,TRBJ1-1
TGTGCCATCAGTGAGTCGTCGCTAGCAGTGGATACGCAGTATTTT,CAISESSLAVDTQYF,NA,TRBV10-3,NA,TRBJ2-3
TGTGCCAGCAGCTTAACGGATAGCAATCAGCCCCAGCATTTT,CASSLTDSNQPQHF,many,TRBV11-2,NA,TRBJ1-5
TGTGCCAGCAGCCGGGACCACCCAACGAACACCGGGGAGCTGTTTTTT,CASSRDHPTNTGELFF,NA,TRBV2,NA,TRBJ2-2
TGTGCCAGCAGCGTGGGACTAGCGGCAGGGTACAATGAGCAGTTCTTC,CASSVGLAAGYNEQFF,many,TRBV9,TRBD2,TRBJ2-1
TGTGCCAGCAGCACGGACCCCTACGAGCAGTACTTC,CASSTDPYEQYF,NA,TRBV7-9,NA,TRBJ2-7
TGTGCCAGCAGCTTAGAGGGGAGGGGCGGCAACTATGGCTACACCTTC,CASSLEGRGGNYGYTF,many,TRBV11-2,NA,TRBJ1-2
TGTGCCAGCAGTGTCCACGGCCCGAACACTGAAGCTTTCTTT,CASSVHGPNTEAFF,NA,TRBV2,NA,TRBJ1-1
TGCAGTGCTAGACTCGCCCGGGACGGATATTCACCCCTCCACTTT,CSARLARDGYSPLHF,NA,TRBV20-1,NA,TRBJ1-6
TGCGCCAGCGGGGGGGAGGGACAGGACCACGAGGACACTGAAGCTTTCTTT,CASGGEGQDHEDTEAFF,NA,TRBV10-2,TRBD1,TRBJ1-1
TGCAGTGCTACAGTCCGGGGAGATACGCAGTATTTT,CSATVRGDTQYF,many,TRBV20-1,NA,TRBJ2-3
TGTGCCAGCAGCTCCATAGCGGGAGGGCCGGGAACCGGGGAGCTGTTTTTT,CASSSIAGGPGTGELFF,NA,TRBV5-4,TRBD2,TRBJ2-2
TGCAGTGCAGTTAGCGAGGAATACGAGCAGTACTTC,CSAVSEEYEQYF,many,TRBV20-1,NA,TRBJ2-7
TGTGCCAGCAGTGAAGGCACTATCATTATCCTTATCTCTGGAAACACCATATATTTT,CASSEGTIIILISGNTIYF,once,TRBV6-1,NA,TRBJ1-3
TGTGCCAGTAGTAGAGGGATTAGGGAGACCCAGTACTTC,CASSRGIRETQYF,once,TRBV19,NA,TRBJ2-5
TGTGCCGGCAGTTATCAACAGGGGGCTTCCTACGAGCGGTACTTC,CAGSYQQGASYERYF,few,TRBV2,TRBD1,TRBJ2-7